This T cell receptor (beta chain) was sequenced in a study of cytomegalovirus exposure and HLA in healthy donors. Study results and caveats: Subsequent analysis revealed that first-cohort TCR clusters tended to co-occur in the 95 to 150 validation repertoires.

Points on this clone: No antigen is known for it.

Trimming shortened V by 3 bases and J by 0 bases, and 9 bases separated the two germline ends. CDR1 is MDHEN and CDR2 is SYDVKM in the germline V gene. CDR3 length equals 15 residues. Clones were read by immunoSEQ multiplex PCR, and TCRdb kept only the in-frame ones, dropping some. The profile shows 70,000 to 75,000 clones, 94% of them singletons. This chain uses TRBV28 with TRBJ2-1; weak D call: TRBD2 (6 bases). The source is a young woman in good health and CMV-seronegative. Sequencing was performed on PBMCs. The CDR3 protein is CASSFLAYSYNEQFF. CDR3 in DNA: TGTGCCAGCAGTTTCCTAGCGTACTCCTACAATGAGCAGTTCTTC.